This record concerns one T cell receptor (beta chain) sequence. Method: immunoSEQ multiplex PCR; TCRdb's copy keeps in-frame clones and lacks some. The repertoire holds around 700 clones, around 52% seen once, with around 32% in the top ten. What the sample label signifies: CD137+ CD4 T cells sorted after culture with HeLa expressing allogeneic HLA-DP. Retrovirally transduced HeLa cells with HLA-DPA1/DPB1, HLA-DM, invariant chain and CD80 served as stimulators. After about 14 days' expansion, CD4+ cells were restimulated about 22 h with HeLa expressing allogeneic DPB1. These data belong to a study of T cell repertoires and HLA-DP antigens. Overall study: Alloantigens: one with one groove difference and one with about 11 differences versus self. DNA input averaged approximately 220 ng in sorted CD137+CD4+ and 1,200 ng in pre-culture CD4+. Broader study findings: Naive and memory CD4+ repertoires were not analysed separately.

This CDR3 is built from 15 residues. V lost 4 bases to trimming and J lost 3 bases; unmatched junction nucleotides: 5. Germline loops: CDR1 LNHDA, CDR2 SQIVND (reference sequence). The V gene is TRBV19, the J gene TRBJ2-7; the match to TRBD1 covers 11 bases. The origin of this receptor is a woman in her late teens or twenties in good health and CMV-seronegative. The sample comprised alloreactive CD137+ CD4+ T cells from cultured PBMCs. Subset here: CD137+ CD4+ cells sorted after around 25 h restimulation with the allogeneic HLA-DP-expressing HeLa cells. The CDR3 DNA reads TGTGCCAGTAGTACAAGGACAGGGGGCCTCTACGAGCAGTACTTC. Amino acid sequence: CASSTRTGGLYEQYF.